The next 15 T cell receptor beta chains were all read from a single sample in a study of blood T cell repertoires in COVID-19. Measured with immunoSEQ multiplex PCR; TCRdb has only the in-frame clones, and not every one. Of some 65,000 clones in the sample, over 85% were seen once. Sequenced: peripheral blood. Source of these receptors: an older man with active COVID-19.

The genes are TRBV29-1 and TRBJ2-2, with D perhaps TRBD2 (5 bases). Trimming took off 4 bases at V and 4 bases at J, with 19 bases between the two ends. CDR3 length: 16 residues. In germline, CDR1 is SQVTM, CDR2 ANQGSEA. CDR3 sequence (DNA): TGCAGCGTTGCCTTTGGGCGGGCGGATTTCACCGGGGAGCTGTTTTTT. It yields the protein CSVAFGRADFTGELFF.

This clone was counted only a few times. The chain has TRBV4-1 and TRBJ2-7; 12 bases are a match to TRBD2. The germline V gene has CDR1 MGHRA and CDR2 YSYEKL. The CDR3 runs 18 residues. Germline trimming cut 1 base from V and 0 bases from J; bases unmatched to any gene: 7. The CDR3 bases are TGCGCCAGCAGCCAAGGACTAGCGGGGGCCGAATCCTCCTACGAGCAGTACTTC. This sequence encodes CASSQGLAGAESSYEQYF.

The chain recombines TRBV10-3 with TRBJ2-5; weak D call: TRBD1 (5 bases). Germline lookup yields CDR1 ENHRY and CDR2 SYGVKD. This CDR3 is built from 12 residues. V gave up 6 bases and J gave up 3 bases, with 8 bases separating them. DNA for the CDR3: TGTGCCATCAGCAGGGATGAAGAGACCCAGTACTTC. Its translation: CAISRDEETQYF.

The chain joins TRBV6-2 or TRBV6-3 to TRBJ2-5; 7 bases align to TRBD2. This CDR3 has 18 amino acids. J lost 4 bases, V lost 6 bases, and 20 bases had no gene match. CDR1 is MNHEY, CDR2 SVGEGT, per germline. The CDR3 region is CASSPPATSRGGRETQYF. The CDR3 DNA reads TGTGCCAGCAGCCCTCCCGCGACTAGCCGTGGAGGCCGAGAGACCCAGTACTTC.

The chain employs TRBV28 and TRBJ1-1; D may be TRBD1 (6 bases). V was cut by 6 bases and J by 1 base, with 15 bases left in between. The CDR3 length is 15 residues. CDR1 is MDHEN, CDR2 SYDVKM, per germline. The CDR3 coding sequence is TGTGCCAGCAGCTCCGAGGGGGTAGGGAACACTGAAGCTTTCTTT. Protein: CASSSEGVGNTEAFF.

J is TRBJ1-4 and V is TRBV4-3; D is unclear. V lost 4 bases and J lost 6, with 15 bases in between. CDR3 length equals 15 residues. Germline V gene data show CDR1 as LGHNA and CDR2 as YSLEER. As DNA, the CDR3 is TGCGCCAGCAGCCCTGGATTGAGGGCCGATGAAAAACTGTTTTTT. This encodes CASSPGLRADEKLFF.

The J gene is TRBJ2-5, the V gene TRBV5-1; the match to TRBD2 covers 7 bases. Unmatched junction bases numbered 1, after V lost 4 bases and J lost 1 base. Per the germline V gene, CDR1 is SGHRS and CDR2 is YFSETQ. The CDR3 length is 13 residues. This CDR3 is CASSRGVQETQYF. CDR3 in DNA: TGCGCCAGCAGCCGGGGGGTCCAAGAGACCCAGTACTTC.

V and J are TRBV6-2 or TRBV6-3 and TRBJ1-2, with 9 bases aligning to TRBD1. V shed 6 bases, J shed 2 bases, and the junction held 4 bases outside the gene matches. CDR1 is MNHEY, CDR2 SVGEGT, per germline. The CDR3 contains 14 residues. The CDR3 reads CASSRTGANYGYTF. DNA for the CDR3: TGTGCCAGCAGCCGGACAGGGGCGAACTATGGCTACACCTTC.

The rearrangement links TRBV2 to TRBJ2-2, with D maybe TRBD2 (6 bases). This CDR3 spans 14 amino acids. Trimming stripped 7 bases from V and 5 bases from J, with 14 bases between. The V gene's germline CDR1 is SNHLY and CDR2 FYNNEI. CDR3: CASTTGVATGELFF. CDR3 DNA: TGTGCCAGCACTACGGGGGTAGCGACCGGGGAGCTGTTTTTT.

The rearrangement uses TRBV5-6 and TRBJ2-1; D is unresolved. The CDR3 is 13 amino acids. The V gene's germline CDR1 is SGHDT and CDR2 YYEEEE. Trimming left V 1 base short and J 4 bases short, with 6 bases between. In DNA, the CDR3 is TGTGCCAGCAGCTTGAAGCCTTACAATGAGCAGTTCTTC. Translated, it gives CASSLKPYNEQFF.

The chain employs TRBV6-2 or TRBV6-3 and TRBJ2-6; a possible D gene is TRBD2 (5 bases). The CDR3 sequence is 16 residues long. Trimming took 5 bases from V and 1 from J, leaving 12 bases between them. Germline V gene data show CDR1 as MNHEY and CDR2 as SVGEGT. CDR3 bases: TGTGCCAGCAGTCCCCTAGCCAATTCTGGGGCCAACGTCCTGACTTTC. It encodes CASSPLANSGANVLTF.

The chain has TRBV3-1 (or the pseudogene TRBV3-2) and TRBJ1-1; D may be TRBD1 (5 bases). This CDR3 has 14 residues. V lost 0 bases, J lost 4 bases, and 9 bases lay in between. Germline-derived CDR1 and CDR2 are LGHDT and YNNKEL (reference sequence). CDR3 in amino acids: CASSQEQGFTEAFF. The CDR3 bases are TGTGCCAGCAGCCAAGAGCAGGGCTTCACTGAAGCTTTCTTT.

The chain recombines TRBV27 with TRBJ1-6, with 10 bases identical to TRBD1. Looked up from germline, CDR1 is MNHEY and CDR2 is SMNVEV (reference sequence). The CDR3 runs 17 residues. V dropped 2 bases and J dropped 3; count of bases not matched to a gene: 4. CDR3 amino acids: CASSLGTGENYNSPLHF. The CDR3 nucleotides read TGTGCCAGCAGTTTAGGGACAGGGGAAAACTATAATTCACCCCTCCACTTT.

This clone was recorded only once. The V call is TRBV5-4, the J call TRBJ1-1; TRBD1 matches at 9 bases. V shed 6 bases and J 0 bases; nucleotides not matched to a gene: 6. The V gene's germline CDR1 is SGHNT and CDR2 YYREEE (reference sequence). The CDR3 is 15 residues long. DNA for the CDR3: TGTGCCAGCAACCCCGGGACAGGGTTGAACACTGAAGCTTTCTTT. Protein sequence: CASNPGTGLNTEAFF.

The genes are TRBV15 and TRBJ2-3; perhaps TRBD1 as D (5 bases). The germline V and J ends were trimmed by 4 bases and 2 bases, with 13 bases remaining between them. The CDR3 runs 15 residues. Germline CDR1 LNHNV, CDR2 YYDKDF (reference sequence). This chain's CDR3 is CATSTDNGATDTQYF. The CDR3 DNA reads TGTGCCACCAGCACGGACAATGGGGCCACAGATACGCAGTATTTT.